The next 32 T cell receptor beta chains were all read from a single sample in a study of blood T cell repertoires in COVID-19. Measured with immunoSEQ multiplex PCR; TCRdb has only the in-frame clones, and not every one. The sample has tens of thousands of clones; just under 85% are singletons. Sequences were obtained from peripheral blood. These receptors were obtained from a man in his fifties with active COVID-19.

This clone came up once. The chain recombines TRBV11-1 with TRBJ2-5; D gene uncertain. The DNA matches TRBJ2-7 better at its end, which makes the J call doubtful. Per germline, CDR1 SGHAT and CDR2 FQDESV (reference sequence). The length of the CDR3 is 11 residues. CDR3 sequence reads: CASSRIYEQYF. CDR3 bases: TGTGCCAGCAGCCGTATCTACGAGCAGTACTTC.

This clone has a single count. V usage is TRBV4-2 and J usage is TRBJ2-1; 9 bases line up with TRBD2. The trim removed 0 bases at V and 12 bases at J, leaving 18 bases unmatched. The CDR3 extends over 18 amino acids. Germline V CDR1 and CDR2: LGHNA, YNFKEQ. In DNA, the CDR3 is TGTGCCAGCAGCCAAGAGGGGGGGCTAGCGGGGCCCACTAAGGGGCAGTTCTTC. This encodes CASSQEGGLAGPTKGQFF.

This chain links TRBV29-1 with TRBJ1-5; a weak D match, TRBD1 (5 bases). The V end was cut by 3 bases, the J end by 6 bases, with 12 bases between. In germline, CDR1 is SQVTM, CDR2 ANQGSEA. This CDR3 spans 13 amino acids. The CDR3 DNA follows: TGCAGCGTTGAGTTCAAGGGGTTTCAGCCCCAGCATTTT. As protein: CSVEFKGFQPQHF.

The chain employs TRBV6-6 and TRBJ2-7, with 7 nucleotides matching TRBD1. V was clipped by 4 bases and J by 1 base; unmatched bases: 1. This CDR3 spans 13 amino acids. CDR1 is MNHNY and CDR2 is SVGAGI in the germline V gene (reference sequence). The CDR3 here is CASSLGQSYEQYF. CDR3 DNA sequence: TGTGCCAGCAGTTTGGGACAGTCCTACGAGCAGTACTTC.

The genes are TRBV5-1 and TRBJ1-3; D is unresolved. This CDR3 region has 14 residues. Germline V gene data show CDR1 as SGHRS and CDR2 as YFSETQ. V was shortened by 3 bases and J by 0 bases, with 7 bases between the two germline ends. The CDR3 loop is CASSSASSGNTIYF. The DNA of the CDR3 is TGCGCCAGCAGCTCCGCGAGCTCTGGAAACACCATATATTTT.

This sequence joins TRBV27 and TRBJ2-3; TRBD2 matches 10 bases. After removal of 5 bases from V and 1 base from J, the junction contained 3 bases not matched to a gene. CDR1 MNHEY and CDR2 SMNVEV come from the germline V gene (reference sequence). CDR3 size: 15 residues. The CDR3 protein is CASSQTSGGTDTQYF. In DNA, the CDR3 is TGTGCCAGCAGTCAAACTAGCGGGGGCACAGATACGCAGTATTTT.

This chain uses TRBV19 with TRBJ2-6; D unclear. V was cut by 5 bases and J by 4 bases, with 9 bases left in between. CDR1 and CDR2 from the germline V gene are LNHDA and SQIVND (reference sequence). The CDR3 consists of 14 residues. The CDR3 DNA follows: TGTGCCAGTAGTCTCTACCGAGGGGCCAACGTCCTGACTTTC. Amino acid sequence: CASSLYRGANVLTF. Based on the CDR3 plus reference TRBV19 and TRBJ2-6, the full variable domain is DGGITQSPKYLFRKEGQNVTLSCEQNLNHDAMYWYRQDPGQGLRLIYYSQIVNDFQKGDIAEGYSVSREKKESFPLTVTSAQKNPTAFYLCASSLYRGANVLTFGAGSRLTVL.

This clone was seen a handful of times. V gene TRBV19 combines with J gene TRBJ2-2; 7 nucleotides match TRBD2. This CDR3 contains 15 residues. With 6 bases clipped from V and 2 bases from J, the junction kept 6 bases outside the gene matches. The V gene's germline CDR1 is LNHDA and CDR2 SQIVND (reference sequence). CDR3 in amino acids: CASRGGGDNTGELFF. CDR3 in DNA: TGTGCCAGTAGAGGCGGGGGTGACAACACCGGGGAGCTGTTTTTT.

V gene TRBV5-1 combines with J gene TRBJ2-7; D remains unclear. Trimming removed 0 bases at V and 3 bases at J, with 7 bases between. The CDR3 runs 13 residues. Germline V CDR1 and CDR2: SGHRS, YFSETQ. In DNA, the CDR3 is TGCGCCAGCAGCTTGGCCAGCGTCTACGAGCAGTACTTC. This encodes CASSLASVYEQYF.

The CDR3 spells CASVRDTEHGPTGELFF. The CDR3, as DNA: TGTGCCAGCGTACGGGACACCGAACACGGCCCCACCGGGGAGCTGTTTTTT. The chain employs TRBV14 and TRBJ2-2, with a weak D call TRBD1 (6 bases). V was clipped by 8 bases and J by 4 bases, with 23 bases between them. From germline, CDR1 is SGHDN and CDR2 FVKESK. The CDR3 runs to 17 residues.

V gene TRBV27 combines with J gene TRBJ2-3, with D possibly being TRBD2 (7 bases). The CDR3 consists of 16 residues. The V gene's germline CDR1 is MNHEY and CDR2 SMNVEV (reference sequence). Trimming removed 4 bases from V and 8 bases from J, with 22 bases in between. CDR3 amino acids: CASSSPFAGAAGTQYF. The CDR3 nucleotides are TGTGCCAGCAGTTCTCCGTTTGCGGGGGCAGCGGGTACGCAGTATTTT.

The chain has TRBV19 and TRBJ1-1, with TRBD1 matching over 8 bases. Germline V gives CDR1 LNHDA, CDR2 SQIVND (reference sequence). After removal of 6 bases from V and 4 bases from J, the junction contained 4 bases not matched to a gene. CDR3 length: 13 residues. The chain's CDR3 is CASRIQGATEAFF. CDR3 nucleotides: TGTGCCAGTAGGATTCAGGGGGCCACTGAAGCTTTCTTT.

V is TRBV7-9 and J is TRBJ2-5; 8 bases line up with TRBD2. The J segment lost 5 bases and the V segment lost 0 bases, leaving 11 bases of the junction unmatched. The CDR3 is 17 amino acids. Germline loops: CDR1 SEHNR, CDR2 FQNEAQ (reference sequence). The chain's CDR3 is CASSLALSSGGLETQYF. CDR3 DNA sequence: TGTGCCAGCAGCTTAGCGTTGTCCAGCGGGGGATTGGAGACCCAGTACTTC. The whole variable domain, filled in from reference TRBV7-9 and TRBJ2-5, reads DTGVSQNPRHKITKRGQNVTFRCDPISEHNRLYWYRQTLGQGPEFLTYFQNEAQLEKSRLLSDRFSAERPKGSFSTLEIQRTEQGDSAMYLCASSLALSSGGLETQYFGPGTRLLVL.

This chain joins TRBV28 and TRBJ2-2; 9 bases match TRBD1. CDR1 is MDHEN, CDR2 SYDVKM, per germline. The CDR3 is made up of 16 amino acids. The V segment lost 3 bases and the J segment 7 bases; nucleotides outside the gene matches: 9. In nucleotides, the CDR3 is TGTGCCAGCAGTTTCTCCGGACAGGGGACCTACGGGGAGCTGTTTTTT. This gives the protein CASSFSGQGTYGELFF.

V gene TRBV7-6 combines with J gene TRBJ2-7; 7 bases match TRBD1. The CDR3 has 15 amino acids. Germline CDR1 is SGHVS and CDR2 is FNYEAQ. V shed 5 bases and J 5 bases; nucleotides not matched to a gene: 12. The CDR3 loop reads CASSPTGALRNEQYF. In DNA form, the CDR3 reads TGTGCCAGCAGCCCTACAGGGGCCCTCAGAAACGAGCAGTACTTC.

This sequence joins TRBV7-7 and TRBJ2-7; TRBD1 agrees at 11 bases. J gave up 3 bases and V 4 bases, and 2 bases lay outside the gene matches. The CDR3 has 14 amino acids. Germline CDR1 and CDR2: SSHAT and FNYEAQ (reference sequence). CDR3 in amino acids: CASSSGTGGYEQYF. CDR3 nucleotides: TGTGCCAGCAGCTCCGGGACAGGGGGCTACGAGCAGTACTTC.

The chain is built from TRBV2 and TRBJ1-1, with 9 bases lining up with TRBD1. Germline V gene sequence: CDR1 SNHLY, CDR2 FYNNEI. There are 13 residues in the CDR3. The ends lost 6 bases at V and 5 bases at J; junction bases unmatched: 4. CDR3 sequence reads: CASRTDRGTEAFF. The CDR3 DNA is TGTGCCAGCAGGACGGACAGGGGAACTGAAGCTTTCTTT. The complete variable domain, with remaining parts taken from reference TRBV2 and TRBJ1-1, reads EPEVTQTPSHQVTQMGQEVILRCVPISNHLYFYWYRQILGQKVEFLVSFYNNEISEKSEIFDDQFSVERPDGSNFTLKIRSTKLEDSAMYFCASRTDRGTEAFFGQGTRLTVV.

This chain links TRBV5-4 with TRBJ2-1, with 10 positions matching TRBD2. CDR3 length: 16 amino acids. Germline values: CDR1 SGHNT, CDR2 YYREEE (reference sequence). The ends lost 4 bases at V and 0 bases at J; junction bases unmatched: 4. The DNA of the CDR3 is TGTGCCAGCAGCCAGGGACTAGCGCGCTCCTACAATGAGCAGTTCTTC. Protein sequence: CASSQGLARSYNEQFF.

Written as DNA, the CDR3 is TGTGCCAGCAGTTTAGGACAGGGTGCAGAGACCCAGTACTTC. Its protein product is CASSLGQGAETQYF. The chain employs TRBV5-5 and TRBJ2-5, with 8 nucleotides matching TRBD1. J was trimmed by 4 bases and V by 5 bases; bases with no gene match: 7. CDR1 and CDR2 (germline): SGHKS, YYEKEE (reference sequence). This CDR3 comprises 14 residues.

This clone was picked up one time. The chain carries TRBV28 and TRBJ2-5; TRBD2 aligns across 11 bases. Germline CDR1 and CDR2: MDHEN and SYDVKM. The CDR3 is made up of 14 amino acids. The ends lost 7 bases at V and 4 bases at J; junction bases unmatched: 5. CDR3 in DNA: TGTGCCAGCATTAGTAGCGGGGGGGGAGAGACCCAGTACTTC. Translating gives CASISSGGGETQYF. Variable domain in full (rest from reference TRBV28 and TRBJ2-5): DVKVTQSSRYLVKRTGEKVFLECVQDMDHENMFWYRQDPGLGLRLIYFSYDVKMKEKGDIPEGYSVSREKKERFSLILESASTNQTSMYLCASISSGGGETQYFGPGTRLLVL.

V usage is TRBV6-5 and J usage is TRBJ2-7, with D possibly matching TRBD2 (6 bases). The germline gives CDR1 MNHEY, CDR2 SVGAGI. The CDR3 loop spans 13 amino acids. Trimming stripped 7 bases from V and 4 bases from J, with 14 bases between. The CDR3 protein is CASIYNGLYEQYF. DNA of the CDR3: TGTGCCAGCATATACAACGGACTATACGAGCAGTACTTC.

This chain links TRBV10-3 with TRBJ2-3, with 11 bases lining up with TRBD1. The germline gives CDR1 ENHRY, CDR2 SYGVKD. The CDR3 has 14 amino acids. The J segment lost 6 bases and the V segment lost 8 bases, leaving 7 bases of the junction unmatched. The CDR3: CAIRSGTGGDTQYF. In nucleotides, the CDR3 is TGTGCCATCCGCAGCGGGACAGGGGGGGATACGCAGTATTTT.

The rearrangement uses TRBV19 and TRBJ2-3; 9 nucleotides align to TRBD1. The V segment lost 6 bases and the J segment 5 bases; nucleotides outside the gene matches: 6. Germline-derived CDR1 and CDR2 are LNHDA and SQIVND (reference sequence). There are 14 residues in the CDR3. The CDR3, as DNA: TGTGCCAGTAGATACAGGGGGCTGGGAGATACGCAGTATTTT. It encodes CASRYRGLGDTQYF.

This clone came up a few times. As DNA, the CDR3 is TGTGCCAGCCGGCTGGGACTCGTCTATGGCTACACCTTC. Encoded protein: CASRLGLVYGYTF. The chain links TRBV6-5 to TRBJ1-2; D might be TRBD1 (5 bases). Germline V gives CDR1 MNHEY, CDR2 SVGAGI. V dropped 8 bases and J dropped 4 bases, with 14 bases sitting between them. The length of the CDR3 is 13 residues.

This sequence joins TRBV7-9 and TRBJ1-2; D is ambiguous. The CDR3 runs to 12 residues. CDR1 SEHNR and CDR2 FQNEAQ come from the germline V gene (reference sequence). The V end was cut by 7 bases, the J end by 4 bases, with 10 bases between. The DNA for the CDR3 is TGTGCCAGCACCTCAGCGAGCTATGGCTACACCTTC. Residues: CASTSASYGYTF.

The J gene is TRBJ2-2, the V gene TRBV2; TRBD1 is a possible D gene (5 bases). In germline, CDR1 is SNHLY, CDR2 FYNNEI. The CDR3 spans 15 residues. Trimming took 3 bases from V and 4 from J, leaving 12 bases between them. CDR3 DNA: TGTGCCAGCAGTGAGGGCAGGGCTACCACCGGGGAGCTGTTTTTT. It codes for CASSEGRATTGELFF. Using reference TRBV2 and TRBJ2-2 for the parts outside the CDR3, the full variable domain is EPEVTQTPSHQVTQMGQEVILRCVPISNHLYFYWYRQILGQKVEFLVSFYNNEISEKSEIFDDQFSVERPDGSNFTLKIRSTKLEDSAMYFCASSEGRATTGELFFGEGSRLTVL.

This clone was seen more than once but under ten times. The chain carries TRBV4-1 and TRBJ1-4, with a tentative D call TRBD1 (6 bases). V lost 4 bases, J lost 0 bases, and 12 bases lay in between. The CDR3 sequence is 16 residues long. Germline-derived CDR1 and CDR2 are MGHRA and YSYEKL. The CDR3, as DNA: TGCGCCAGCAGCCCCTCGTCAGGGGCAACTAATGAAAAACTGTTTTTT. Amino acid sequence: CASSPSSGATNEKLFF.

The V call is TRBV19, the J call TRBJ1-3; the D is unclear. Trimming left V 8 bases short and J 0 bases short, with 20 bases between. The length of the CDR3 is 17 residues. The V gene's germline CDR1 is LNHDA and CDR2 SQIVND (reference sequence). DNA for the CDR3: TGTGCCAGTTTTACGGGAAAGGAAAAGAGCTCTGGAAACACCATATATTTT. It translates to CASFTGKEKSSGNTIYF.

This clone was seen a single time. The chain combines TRBV11-3 with TRBJ2-7, with D perhaps TRBD1 (5 bases). CDR3 length equals 14 residues. The germline gives CDR1 SGHNT, CDR2 YENEEA. Trimming cost V 2 bases and J 6 bases, with 14 bases left between them. The chain's CDR3 is CASSLTVGASEQYF. CDR3 DNA sequence: TGTGCCAGCAGCTTAACGGTTGGGGCTTCCGAGCAGTACTTC.

V is TRBV6-5 and J is TRBJ2-2, with D tentatively TRBD2 (6 bases). The CDR3 contains 12 residues. Germline V gene lookup returns CDR1 MNHEY and CDR2 SVGAGI. The V end lost 6 bases, the J end lost 7 bases, and 9 bases lay between the germline ends. The CDR3 region is CASREGIGELFF. The CDR3 DNA reads as TGTGCCAGCAGGGAGGGGATCGGGGAGCTGTTTTTT.

The rearrangement uses TRBV9 and TRBJ2-5; perhaps TRBD2 as D (7 bases). The germline gives CDR1 SGDLS, CDR2 YYNGEE. The CDR3 is 12 amino acids. Trimming removed 4 bases at V and 7 bases at J, with 11 bases between. The CDR3, as DNA: TGTGCCAGCAGCATGGGGGGGGCGACCCAGTACTTC. Translation gives CASSMGGATQYF.

This chain uses TRBV9 with TRBJ1-6, with D unclear. Looked up from germline, CDR1 is SGDLS and CDR2 is YYNGEE. The V end was cut by 3 bases, the J end by 7 bases, with 11 bases between. There are 14 residues in the CDR3. The DNA for the CDR3 is TGTGCCAGCAGCGCATCGGGGAAAAATTCACCCCTCCACTTT. Translation: CASSASGKNSPLHF.